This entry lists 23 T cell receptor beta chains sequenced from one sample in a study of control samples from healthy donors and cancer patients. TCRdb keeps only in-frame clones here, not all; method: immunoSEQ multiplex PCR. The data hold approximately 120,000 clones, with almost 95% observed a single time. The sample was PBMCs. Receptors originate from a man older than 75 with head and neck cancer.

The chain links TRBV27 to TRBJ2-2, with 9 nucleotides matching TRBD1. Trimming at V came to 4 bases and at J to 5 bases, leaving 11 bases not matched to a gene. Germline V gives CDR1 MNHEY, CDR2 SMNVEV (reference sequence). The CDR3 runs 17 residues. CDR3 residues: CASSSHGGTGRTGELFF. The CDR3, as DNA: TGTGCCAGCAGTTCCCATGGGGGGACAGGGCGGACCGGGGAGCTGTTTTTT.

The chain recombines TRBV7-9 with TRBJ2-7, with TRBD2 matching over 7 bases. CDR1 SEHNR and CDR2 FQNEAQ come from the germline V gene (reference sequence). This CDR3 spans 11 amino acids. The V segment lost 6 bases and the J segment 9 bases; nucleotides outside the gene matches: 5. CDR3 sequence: CASSQGEGQYF. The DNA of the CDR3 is TGTGCCAGCAGTCAAGGGGAGGGGCAGTACTTC.

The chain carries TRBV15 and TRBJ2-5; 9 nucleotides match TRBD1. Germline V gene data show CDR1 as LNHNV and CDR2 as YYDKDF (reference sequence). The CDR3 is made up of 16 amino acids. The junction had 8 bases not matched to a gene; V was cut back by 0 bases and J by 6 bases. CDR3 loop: CATSRETGTGSKTQYF. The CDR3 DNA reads TGTGCCACCAGCAGAGAAACCGGGACAGGGTCTAAGACCCAGTACTTC.

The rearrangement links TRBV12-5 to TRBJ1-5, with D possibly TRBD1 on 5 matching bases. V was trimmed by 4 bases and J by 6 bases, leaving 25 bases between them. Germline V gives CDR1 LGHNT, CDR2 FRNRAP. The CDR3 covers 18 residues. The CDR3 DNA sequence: TGTGCTAGTGGTTCCGGGACTCACTCCGCCGACGGGACTCAGCCCCAGCATTTT. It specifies CASGSGTHSADGTQPQHF.

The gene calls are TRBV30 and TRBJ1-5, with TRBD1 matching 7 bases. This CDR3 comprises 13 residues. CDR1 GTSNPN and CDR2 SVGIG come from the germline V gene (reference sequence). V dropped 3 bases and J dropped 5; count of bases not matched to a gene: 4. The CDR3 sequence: CAWRSQGDQPQHF. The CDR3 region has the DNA TGTGCCTGGAGGTCGCAGGGGGATCAGCCCCAGCATTTT.

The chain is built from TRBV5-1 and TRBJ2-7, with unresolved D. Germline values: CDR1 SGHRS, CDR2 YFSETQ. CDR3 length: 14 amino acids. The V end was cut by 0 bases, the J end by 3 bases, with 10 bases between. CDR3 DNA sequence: TGCGCCAGCAGCTTGGACGGTTTAGGCTACGAGCAGTACTTC. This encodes CASSLDGLGYEQYF. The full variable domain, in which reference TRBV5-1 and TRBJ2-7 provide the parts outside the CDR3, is KAGVTQTPRYLIKTRGQQVTLSCSPISGHRSVSWYQQTPGQGLQFLFEYFSETQRNKGNFPGRFSGRQFSNSRSEMNVSTLELGDSALYLCASSLDGLGYEQYFGPGTRLTVT.

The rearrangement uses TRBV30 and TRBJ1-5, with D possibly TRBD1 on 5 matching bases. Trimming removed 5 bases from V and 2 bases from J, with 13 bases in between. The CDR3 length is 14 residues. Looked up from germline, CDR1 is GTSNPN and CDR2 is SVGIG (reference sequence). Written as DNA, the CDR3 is TGTGCCTGGTCGGGACTCCAAGGCAATCAGCCCCAGCATTTT. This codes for CAWSGLQGNQPQHF.

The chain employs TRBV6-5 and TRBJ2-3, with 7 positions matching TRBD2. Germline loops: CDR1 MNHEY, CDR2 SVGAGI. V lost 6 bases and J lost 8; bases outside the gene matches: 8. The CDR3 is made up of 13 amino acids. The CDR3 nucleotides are TGTGCCAGCAGCACCGGACTAGTGGCTACGCAGTATTTT. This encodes CASSTGLVATQYF.

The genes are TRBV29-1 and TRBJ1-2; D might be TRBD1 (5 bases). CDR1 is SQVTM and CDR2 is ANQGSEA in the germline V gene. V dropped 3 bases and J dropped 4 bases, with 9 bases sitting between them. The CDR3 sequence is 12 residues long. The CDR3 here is CSVEGQGYGYTF. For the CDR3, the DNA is TGCAGCGTTGAGGGGCAAGGCTATGGCTACACCTTC. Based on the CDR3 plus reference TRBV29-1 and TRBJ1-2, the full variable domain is SAVISQKPSRDICQRGTSLTIQCQVDSQVTMMFWYRQQPGQSLTLIATANQGSEATYESGFVIDKFPISRPNLTFSTLTVSNMSPEDSSIYLCSVEGQGYGYTFGSGTRLTVV.

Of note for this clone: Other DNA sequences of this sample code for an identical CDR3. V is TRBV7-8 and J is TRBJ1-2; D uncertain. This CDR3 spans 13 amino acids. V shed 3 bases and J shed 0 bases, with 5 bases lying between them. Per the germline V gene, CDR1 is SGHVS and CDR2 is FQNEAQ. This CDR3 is CASSLNPNYGYTF. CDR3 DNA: TGTGCCAGCAGCTTGAATCCTAACTATGGCTACACCTTC.

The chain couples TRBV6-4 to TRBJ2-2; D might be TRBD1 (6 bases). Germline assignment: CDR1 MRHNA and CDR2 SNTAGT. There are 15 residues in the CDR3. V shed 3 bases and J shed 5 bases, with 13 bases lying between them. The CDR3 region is CASSDNGQKTGELFF. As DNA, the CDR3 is TGTGCCAGCAGTGATAACGGACAGAAGACCGGGGAGCTGTTTTTT.

In DNA, the CDR3 is TGTGCCAGCAGCGTCGGGAGCCGGAACACTGAAGCTTTCTTT. Its protein is CASSVGSRNTEAFF. This chain connects TRBV6-5 to TRBJ1-1, with no clear D. The germline V gene encodes CDR1 MNHEY and CDR2 SVGAGI. There are 14 residues in the CDR3. Between the trimmed V and J ends, which lost 6 bases and 1 base, there was a span of 12 bases.

CDR3 region: CAIRRDRTDNEQFF. For the CDR3, the DNA is TGTGCCATCAGAAGGGACAGGACAGACAATGAGCAGTTCTTC. V usage is TRBV10-3 and J usage is TRBJ2-1; 8 nucleotides match TRBD1. The ends lost 6 bases at V and 5 bases at J; junction bases unmatched: 6. Germline values: CDR1 ENHRY, CDR2 SYGVKD. The CDR3 totals 14 residues.

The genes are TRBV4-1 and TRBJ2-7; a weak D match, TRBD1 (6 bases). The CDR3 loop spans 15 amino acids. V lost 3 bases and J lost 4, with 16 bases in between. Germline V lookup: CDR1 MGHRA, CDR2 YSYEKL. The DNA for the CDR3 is TGCGCCAGCAGCCAGGGGACGGTCGGGACATACGAGCAGTACTTC. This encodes CASSQGTVGTYEQYF.

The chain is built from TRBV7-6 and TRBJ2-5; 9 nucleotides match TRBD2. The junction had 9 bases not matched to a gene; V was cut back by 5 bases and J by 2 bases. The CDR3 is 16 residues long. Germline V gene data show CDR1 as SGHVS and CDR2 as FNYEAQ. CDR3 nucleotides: TGTGCCAGCAGCCTCCCCCCGCGGGGGGGACAAGAGACCCAGTACTTC. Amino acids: CASSLPPRGGQETQYF.

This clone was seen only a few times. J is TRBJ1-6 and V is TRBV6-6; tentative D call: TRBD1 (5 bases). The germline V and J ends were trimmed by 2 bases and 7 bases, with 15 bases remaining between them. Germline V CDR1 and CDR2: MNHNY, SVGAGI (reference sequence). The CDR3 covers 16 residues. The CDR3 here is CASSYGQGGSNSPLHF. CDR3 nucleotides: TGTGCCAGCAGTTACGGGCAGGGCGGATCGAATTCACCCCTCCACTTT.

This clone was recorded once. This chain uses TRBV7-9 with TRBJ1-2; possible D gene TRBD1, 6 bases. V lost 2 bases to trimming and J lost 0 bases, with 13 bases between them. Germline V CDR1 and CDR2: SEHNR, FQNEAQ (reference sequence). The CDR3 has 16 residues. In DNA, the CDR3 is TGTGCCAGCAGCTTATCCGGGGGCGTCGCTAACTATGGCTACACCTTC. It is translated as CASSLSGGVANYGYTF.

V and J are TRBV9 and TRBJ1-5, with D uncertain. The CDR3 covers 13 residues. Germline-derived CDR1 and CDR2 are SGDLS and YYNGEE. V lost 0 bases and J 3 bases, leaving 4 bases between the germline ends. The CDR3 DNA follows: TGTGCCAGCAGCGTAGGGTACAATCAGCCCCAGCATTTT. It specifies CASSVGYNQPQHF.

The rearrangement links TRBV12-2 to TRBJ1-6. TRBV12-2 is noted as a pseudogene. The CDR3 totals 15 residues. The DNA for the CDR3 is TGTGCAAGTCACCGAGGAGGCATGCTTAATTCACCCCTCCACTTT. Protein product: CASHRGGMLNSPLHF.

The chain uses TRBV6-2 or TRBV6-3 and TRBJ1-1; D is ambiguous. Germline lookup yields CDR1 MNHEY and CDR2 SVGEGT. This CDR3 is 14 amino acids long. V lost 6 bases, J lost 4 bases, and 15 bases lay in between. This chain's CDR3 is CASSPFTEGTEAFF. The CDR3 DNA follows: TGTGCCAGCAGCCCTTTTACCGAGGGCACTGAAGCTTTCTTT.

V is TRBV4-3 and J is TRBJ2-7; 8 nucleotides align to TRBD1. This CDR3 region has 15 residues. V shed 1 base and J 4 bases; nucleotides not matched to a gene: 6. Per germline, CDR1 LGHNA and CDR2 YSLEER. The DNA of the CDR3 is TGCGCCAGCAGCCAAGGACAGGGGAGTATTTACGAGCAGTACTTC. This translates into CASSQGQGSIYEQYF.

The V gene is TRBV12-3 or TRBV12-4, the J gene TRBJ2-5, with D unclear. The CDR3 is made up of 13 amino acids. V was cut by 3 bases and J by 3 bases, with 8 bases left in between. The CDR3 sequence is CASSFVREETQYF. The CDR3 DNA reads TGTGCCAGCAGTTTTGTTCGGGAAGAGACCCAGTACTTC.

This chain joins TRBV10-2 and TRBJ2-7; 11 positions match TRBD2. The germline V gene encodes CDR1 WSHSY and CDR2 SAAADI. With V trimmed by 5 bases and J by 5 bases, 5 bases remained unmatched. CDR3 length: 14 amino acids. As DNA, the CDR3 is TGCGCCAGCAGTCCTTTAGCGGGAGGGGACGAGCAGTACTTC. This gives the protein CASSPLAGGDEQYF.